These 13 T cell receptor beta chains were sequenced from one sample in a study of CD8+ T cells in alopecia areata. Sequencing used cDNA as its template, made by extracting RNA and reverse transcribing it. TCRdb's copy holds only in-frame clones and misses some; the assay was immunoSEQ multiplex PCR. The sample holds some 200,000 clones; 45% to 75% are singletons and the top ten take 3% to 3.5%. Treatment given: oral pan-JAK inhibitor, 5-10 mg twice daily. The sequences come from CD4+ T cells sorted from blood, collected at week 4, from a patient treated with tofacitinib. All receptors come from a human donor with alopecia areata.

In DNA form, the CDR3 reads TGCGCCAGCAGCCAAGAGGCACAGGTTCAAGAGACCCAGTACTTC. It specifies CASSQEAQVQETQYF. The V call is TRBV4-3, the J call TRBJ2-5; D may be TRBD1 (5 bases). Germline V gene sequence: CDR1 LGHNA, CDR2 YSLEER. The V end lost 0 bases, the J end lost 2 bases, and 10 bases lay between the germline ends. CDR3 size: 15 residues.

The chain links TRBV29-1 to TRBJ1-1; a possible D gene is TRBD1 (5 bases). This CDR3 comprises 11 residues. V shed 4 bases and J shed 8 bases, with 11 bases lying between them. The germline V gene has CDR1 SQVTM and CDR2 ANQGSEA. CDR3 protein: CSVGNRWEAFF. As DNA, the CDR3 is TGCAGCGTTGGGAACAGGTGGGAAGCTTTCTTT.

The chain carries TRBV14 and TRBJ1-1; D unresolved. The CDR3 is made up of 15 amino acids. V was clipped by 4 bases and J by 3 bases, with 15 bases between them. CDR1 is SGHDN and CDR2 is FVKESK in the germline V gene. CDR3 region: CASSPWPGGDTEAFF. The CDR3 nucleotides are TGTGCCAGCAGCCCCTGGCCTGGTGGGGACACTGAAGCTTTCTTT. Supplemented by reference TRBV14 and TRBJ1-1, the full variable domain reads EAGVTQFPSHSVIEKGQTVTLRCDPISGHDNLYWYRRVMGKEIKFLLHFVKESKQDESGMPNNRFLAERTGGTYSTLKVQPAELEDSGVYFCASSPWPGGDTEAFFGQGTRLTVV.

This clone was observed a handful of times. The genes are TRBV28 and TRBJ2-6; D is unresolved. The CDR3 loop spans 14 amino acids. Germline assignment: CDR1 MDHEN and CDR2 SYDVKM. With 6 bases removed from V and 0 bases from J, the gap between germline ends came to 6 bases. The CDR3 sequence is CASRRHSGANVLTF. DNA of the CDR3: TGTGCCAGCAGGCGACACTCTGGGGCCAACGTCCTGACTTTC.

V is TRBV27 and J is TRBJ2-2, with 13 positions matching TRBD2. The CDR3 runs 19 residues. Germline V lookup: CDR1 MNHEY, CDR2 SMNVEV (reference sequence). V was clipped by 1 base and J by 7 bases; unmatched bases: 12. The CDR3 here is CASSLLIPRTSGGNGELFF. The CDR3 nucleotides read TGTGCCAGCAGTTTATTAATCCCTAGGACTAGCGGGGGTAACGGGGAGCTGTTTTTT.

The gene calls are TRBV7-2 and TRBJ1-2; unclear D gene. Looked up from germline, CDR1 is SGHTA and CDR2 is FQGNSA. Trimming shortened V by 5 bases and J by 3 bases, and 10 bases separated the two germline ends. This CDR3 is 13 amino acids long. CDR3 region: CASSIMADYGYTF. The CDR3, as DNA: TGTGCCAGCAGCATCATGGCGGACTATGGCTACACCTTC.

The V call is TRBV5-4, the J call TRBJ2-3; 8 bases agree with TRBD2. Germline CDR1 SGHNT, CDR2 YYREEE (reference sequence). The CDR3 has 14 amino acids. Trimming removed 2 bases from V and 5 bases from J; junction bases left unmatched: 4. CDR3 in DNA: TGTGCCAGCAGCTTAGGGACTAGAGTAGATACGCAGTATTTT. This encodes CASSLGTRVDTQYF.

This clone was detected a few times. The chain employs TRBV23-1 and TRBJ1-5; no definite D call. TRBV23-1 is marked as an open reading frame, function uncertain. V lost 0 bases and J lost 5, with 14 bases in between. This CDR3 spans 16 amino acids. The CDR3 sequence is CASSQSTDGPDQPQHF. The CDR3 nucleotides read TGCGCCAGCAGTCAATCTACGGACGGACCTGATCAGCCCCAGCATTTT.

The rearrangement joins TRBV5-1 to TRBJ2-1; 11 bases align to TRBD2. This CDR3 has 16 residues. J lost 4 bases, V lost 3 bases, and 6 bases had no gene match. Germline CDR1 SGHRS, CDR2 YFSETQ. In nucleotides, the CDR3 is TGCGCCAGCAGCTCGACTAGCGGGGCGCTATACAATGAGCAGTTCTTC. The encoded protein is CASSSTSGALYNEQFF.

The gene calls are TRBV2 and TRBJ1-6; D gene unclear. The germline CDR1 and CDR2 sequences are SNHLY and FYNNEI. The CDR3 spans 12 residues. Trimming shortened V by 7 bases and J by 9 bases, and 10 bases separated the two germline ends. The CDR3 DNA sequence: TGTGCCAGCATGGAAAGCACTTCACCCCTCCACTTT. Its translation: CASMESTSPLHF.

The CDR3 protein is CASSINTGELFF. The CDR3 DNA reads as TGTGCCAGCAGCATCAACACCGGGGAGCTGTTTTTT. The rearrangement uses TRBV7-3 and TRBJ2-2; D uncertain. Trimming removed 5 bases from V and 2 bases from J, with 3 bases in between. Germline V gene sequence: CDR1 SGHTA, CDR2 FQGTGA. The CDR3 covers 12 residues.

The chain couples TRBV30 to TRBJ2-7; 8 positions match TRBD1. The CDR3 totals 13 residues. V lost 3 bases, J lost 2 bases, and 3 bases stayed unmatched. Germline V CDR1 and CDR2: GTSNPN, SVGIG (reference sequence). In DNA form, the CDR3 reads TGTGCCTGGAGCAGGGGGCCTCCCTACGAGCAGTACTTC. The encoded protein is CAWSRGPPYEQYF.

V is TRBV30 and J is TRBJ2-1, with 8 positions matching TRBD2. Trimming took 5 bases from V and 7 from J; bases not matched to a gene: 7. From germline, CDR1 is GTSNPN and CDR2 SVGIG (reference sequence). CDR3 length: 13 amino acids. The CDR3 reads CAWAGTRKNEQFF. Written as DNA, the CDR3 is TGTGCCTGGGCCGGGACTAGAAAAAATGAGCAGTTCTTC.